This entry lists 16 T cell receptor beta chains sequenced from one sample in a study of CD8 T cells in ankylosing spondylitis. One entry per CDR3 protein results from TCRdb running MiXCR on the 5' RACE reads. Of hundreds of thousands of distinct CDR3 sequences in the sample, roughly a quarter were seen once. Study-wide results and limits: Ankylosing spondylitis blood appeared to carry a characteristic TCR beta motif of eight or nine highly homologous variants.

Their antigens remain unidentified. The source material was blood, either unsorted or a sorted T cell fraction (not recorded which). All receptors derive from a male donor with ankylosing spondylitis.

V and J are TRBV5-1 and TRBJ2-5; D is uncertain. V lost 0 bases, J lost 5 bases, and 11 bases lay in between. Germline V gene sequence: CDR1 SGHRS, CDR2 YFSETQ. The CDR3 runs 14 residues. The CDR3 DNA is TGCGCCAGCAGCTTGGGACCTGCTGAGGAGACCCAGTACTTC. It encodes CASSLGPAEETQYF.

The CDR3 spells CAISDLGGTEAFF. In DNA form, the CDR3 reads TGTGCCATCAGTGATTTAGGGGGCACTGAAGCTTTCTTT. The rearrangement uses TRBV10-3 and TRBJ1-1, with D tentatively TRBD1 (6 bases). This CDR3 has 13 residues. Germline V gives CDR1 ENHRY, CDR2 SYGVKD. Between the trimmed V and J ends, which lost 3 bases and 4 bases, there was a span of 9 bases.

This clonotype was seen once. The genes are TRBV15 and TRBJ2-7; D possibly uses TRBD1 or TRBD2 (5 bases each). Germline values: CDR1 LNHNV, CDR2 YYDKDF (reference sequence). This CDR3 comprises 14 residues. Trimming stripped 5 bases from V and 7 bases from J, with 18 bases between. CDR3 sequence reads: CATSPRDQSEEQYF. The CDR3 region has the DNA TGTGCCACCAGCCCCCGGGACCAATCTGAGGAGCAGTACTTC.

The V and J genes are TRBV5-6 and TRBJ2-5, with D tentatively TRBD2 (6 bases). V gave up 3 bases and J gave up 5 bases, with 23 bases separating them. The CDR3 runs 17 residues. CDR1 SGHDT and CDR2 YYEEEE come from the germline V gene. CDR3 loop: CASSSRGGGKFLETQYF. In DNA, the CDR3 is TGTGCCAGCAGCTCGAGGGGAGGAGGGAAGTTCTTGGAGACCCAGTACTTC.

The CDR3 DNA follows: TGTGCCAGCAGGCCCGGGGAGAACACTGAAGCTTTCTTT. It specifies CASRPGENTEAFF. This chain connects TRBV12-3 or TRBV12-4 to TRBJ1-1; D gene ambiguous. The CDR3 contains 13 residues. Trimming removed 6 bases at V and 1 base at J, with 9 bases between.

The table lists this clonotype with a few counts. This chain links TRBV29-1 with TRBJ1-5; D gene ambiguous. Germline loops: CDR1 SQVTM, CDR2 ANQGSEA. The CDR3 length is 13 residues. Trimming removed 6 bases from V and 1 base from J, with 10 bases in between. The CDR3, as DNA: TGCAGCGTCTCCCTGGACAGCAATCAGCCCCAGCATTTT. Translation: CSVSLDSNQPQHF.

The chain couples TRBV20-1 to TRBJ2-2; the match to TRBD1 covers 8 bases. J was trimmed by 1 base and V by 5 bases; bases with no gene match: 3. Germline V gene data show CDR1 as DFQATT and CDR2 as SNEGSKA (reference sequence). This CDR3 comprises 14 residues. CDR3 loop: CSALGQGNTGELFF. CDR3 sequence (DNA): TGCAGTGCTCTCGGACAGGGGAACACCGGGGAGCTGTTTTTT.

This chain uses TRBV4-1 with TRBJ2-3, with TRBD2 matching 9 bases. The CDR3 consists of 17 residues. Germline V gives CDR1 MGHRA, CDR2 YSYEKL. Losses at the gene ends were 0 bases for V and 6 bases for J; bases not matched to a gene: 10. CDR3 in DNA: TGCGCCAGCAGCCAAGATCGGCGCGGGAGGGCCGGGGATACGCAGTATTTT. Protein: CASSQDRRGRAGDTQYF.

In its sample, this clonotype was seen a few times. This chain connects TRBV11-2 to TRBJ2-7, with 7 positions matching TRBD2. This CDR3 contains 15 residues. J gave up 4 bases and V 1 base, and 7 bases lay outside the gene matches. Germline V lookup: CDR1 SGHAT, CDR2 FQNNGV. CDR3 in amino acids: CASSLVPSGGYEQYF. The DNA of the CDR3 is TGTGCCAGCAGCTTAGTGCCTAGCGGAGGTTACGAGCAGTACTTC.

This clonotype showed up just a few times. The gene calls are TRBV5-1 and TRBJ2-1, with TRBD1 matching over 7 bases. V gave up 4 bases and J gave up 5 bases; unmatched junction bases: 6. Looked up from germline, CDR1 is SGHRS and CDR2 is YFSETQ. The CDR3 loop spans 14 amino acids. The CDR3 sequence: CASSPGQSDNEQFF. As DNA, the CDR3 is TGCGCCAGCAGCCCGGGACAGAGCGACAATGAGCAGTTCTTC.

This clonotype occurred a few times. The J gene is TRBJ2-1, the V gene TRBV12-3 or TRBV12-4; D is unresolved. The CDR3 spans 15 residues. Trimming shortened V by 3 bases and J by 0 bases, and 9 bases separated the two germline ends. The CDR3 nucleotides are TGTGCCAGCAGTTTTGGCTCAAGCTCCTACAATGAGCAGTTCTTC. It translates to CASSFGSSSYNEQFF.

The chain employs TRBV20-1 and TRBJ1-5; D gene uncertain. Trimming removed 6 bases from V and 3 bases from J, with 12 bases in between. The CDR3 contains 13 residues. Germline values: CDR1 DFQATT, CDR2 SNEGSKA (reference sequence). CDR3: CSAPLQFNQPQHF. The CDR3 DNA reads TGCAGTGCCCCGCTTCAGTTCAATCAGCCCCAGCATTTT.

The gene calls are TRBV29-1 and TRBJ2-3, with 10 bases fitting TRBD1. The germline V gene encodes CDR1 SQVTM and CDR2 ANQGSEA. The length of the CDR3 is 15 residues. The junction had 11 bases not matched to a gene; V was cut back by 5 bases and J by 6 bases. For the CDR3, the DNA is TGCAGCGTTATCAGACAGGGGGCTCGAGGGGATACGCAGTATTTT. It translates to CSVIRQGARGDTQYF.

This chain joins TRBV7-8 and TRBJ2-7, with D possibly being TRBD1 or TRBD2 (5 bases each). The CDR3 is 14 residues long. Between the trimmed V and J ends, which lost 5 bases and 3 bases, there was a span of 14 bases. Germline lookup yields CDR1 SGHVS and CDR2 FQNEAQ. The CDR3 spells CASSLVRDHYEQYF. CDR3 sequence (DNA): TGTGCCAGCAGCCTCGTGAGGGACCACTACGAGCAGTACTTC.

This clonotype showed up just a few times. This sequence joins TRBV11-3 and TRBJ2-1, with 10 bases that match TRBD1. This CDR3 is built from 16 residues. J was trimmed by 10 bases and V by 1 base; bases with no gene match: 10. CDR1 SGHNT and CDR2 YENEEA come from the germline V gene. The CDR3: CASSLGAGTGAYEQFF. CDR3 bases: TGTGCCAGCAGCTTAGGGGCCGGGACAGGGGCTTACGAGCAGTTCTTC.

J is TRBJ1-3 and V is TRBV11-2, with D tentatively TRBD1 (6 bases). Germline-derived CDR1 and CDR2 are SGHAT and FQNNGV. This CDR3 region has 16 residues. The V gene lost 3 bases and the J gene lost 0 bases, with 12 bases spanning the gap. CDR3 nucleotide sequence: TGTGCCAGCAGCTTCGACCCGACAGGCTCTGGAAACACCATATATTTT. Translated, it gives CASSFDPTGSGNTIYF.